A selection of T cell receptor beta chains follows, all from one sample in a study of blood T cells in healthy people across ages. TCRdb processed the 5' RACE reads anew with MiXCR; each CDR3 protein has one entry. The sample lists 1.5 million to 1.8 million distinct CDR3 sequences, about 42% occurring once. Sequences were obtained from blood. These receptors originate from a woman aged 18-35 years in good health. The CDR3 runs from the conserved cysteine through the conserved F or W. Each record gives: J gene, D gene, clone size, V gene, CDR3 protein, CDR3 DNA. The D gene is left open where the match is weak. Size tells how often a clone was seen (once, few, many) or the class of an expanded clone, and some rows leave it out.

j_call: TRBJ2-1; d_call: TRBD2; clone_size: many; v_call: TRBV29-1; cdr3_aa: CSVEINLAGGYNEQFF; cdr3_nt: TGCAGCGTTGAAATTAACCTAGCGGGAGGCTACAATGAGCAGTTCTTC
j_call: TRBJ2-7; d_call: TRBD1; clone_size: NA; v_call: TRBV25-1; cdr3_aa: CASRVTGHEQYF; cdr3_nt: TGTGCCAGCAGGGTGACAGGGCACGAGCAGTACTTC
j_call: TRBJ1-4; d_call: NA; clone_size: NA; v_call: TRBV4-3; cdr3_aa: CASSHATGSGGKLFF; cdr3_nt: TGCGCCAGCAGCCACGCTACAGGGTCTGGCGGAAAACTGTTTTTT
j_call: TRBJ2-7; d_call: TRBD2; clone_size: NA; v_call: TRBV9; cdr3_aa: CASQRAGGSYNEQYF; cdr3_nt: TGTGCCAGCCAGAGGGCGGGGGGCTCCTACAATGAGCAGTACTTC
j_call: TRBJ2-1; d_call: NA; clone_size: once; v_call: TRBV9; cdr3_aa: CASSEGETQFF; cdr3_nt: TGTGCCAGCAGCGAGGGGGAGACCCAGTTCTTC
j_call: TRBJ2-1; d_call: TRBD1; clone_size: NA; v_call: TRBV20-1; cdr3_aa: CSARDVVGRGRNEQFF; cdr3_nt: TGCAGTGCTAGAGATGTAGTCGGCAGGGGGCGGAATGAGCAGTTCTTC
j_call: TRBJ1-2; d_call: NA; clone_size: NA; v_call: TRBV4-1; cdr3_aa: CASSRGGVIYGYTF; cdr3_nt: TGCGCCAGCAGCCGCGGGGGGGTGATATATGGCTACACCTTC
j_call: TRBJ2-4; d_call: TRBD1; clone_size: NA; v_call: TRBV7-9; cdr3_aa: CASSWTGGVQYF; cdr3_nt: TGTGCCAGCAGCTGGACAGGGGGCGTTCAGTACTTC
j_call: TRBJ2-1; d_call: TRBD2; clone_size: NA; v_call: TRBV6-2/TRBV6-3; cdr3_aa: CASSYPHSGRGNEQFF; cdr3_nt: TGTGCCAGCAGTTACCCCCACAGCGGGAGGGGCAATGAGCAGTTCTTC
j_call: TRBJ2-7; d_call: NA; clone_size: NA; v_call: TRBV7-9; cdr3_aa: CASSHLGTSPYEQYF; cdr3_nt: TGTGCCAGCAGTCACCTTGGGACCTCCCCCTACGAGCAGTACTTC